The rows below give T cell receptor beta chains drawn from one sample of a study of shared clonotypes between healthy human individuals. This table comes from immunoSEQ multiplex PCR, and its TCRdb copy is limited to in-frame clones, with some not included. The sample carries about 2.3 million clones, under 95% recorded once. What was sequenced was naive CD4+ T cells from PBMCs. The source is a man younger than 35 in good health. Some clones in this sample may be carry-over from other donors' samples. CDR3s include the opening cysteine and the closing phenylalanine or tryptophan. A D gene is named only where the DNA matches it firmly. Expanded clones are given a class, and other clones once, few, many or no size at all.

j_call	clone_size	d_call	v_call	cdr3_nt	cdr3_aa
TRBJ2-3	-	TRBD1	TRBV6-5	TGTGCCAGCAACTTTGACAGGGGTACAGATACGCAGTATTTT	CASNFDRGTDTQYF
TRBJ1-2	-	-	TRBV5-1	TGCGCCAGCAGCTTAGGATCGACACCAGATGTTGGCTACACCTTC	CASSLGSTPDVGYTF
TRBJ2-2	-	-	TRBV10-3	TGTGCCATCAGGGGAGGGGGGAACACCGGGGAGCTGTTTTTT	CAIRGGGNTGELFF
TRBJ2-3	-	-	TRBV11-1	TGTGCCAGCAGCTTTTATACAGATACGCAGTATTTT	CASSFYTDTQYF
TRBJ2-2	-	-	TRBV2	TGTGCCAGCACCCCAGCAGTGAACACCGGGGAGCTGTTTTTT	CASTPAVNTGELFF
TRBJ2-3	-	-	TRBV30	TGTGCCGGAGCGGCATACACAGATACGCAGTATTTT	CAGAAYTDTQYF
TRBJ2-1	-	TRBD2	TRBV27	TGTGCCAGCAGTCAGTTAGCGGGAGCTACTACAGACAATGAGCAGTTCTTC	CASSQLAGATTDNEQFF
TRBJ2-2	-	TRBD2	TRBV5-1	TGCGCCAGCAGCATACTAGCGGGAGCGCCCACCGGGGAGCTGTTTTTT	CASSILAGAPTGELFF
TRBJ2-7	few	TRBD1	TRBV6-5	TGTGCCAGCAGCCAGGGGGATTACGAGCAGTACTTC	CASSQGDYEQYF
TRBJ2-1	-	-	TRBV7-3	TGTGCCAGCAGCTTATCCCGGGAACCGCTTAATGAGCAGTTCTTC	CASSLSREPLNEQFF
TRBJ1-3	-	-	TRBV28	TGTGCCAGCAGTTTAGGGGGGGCGGTAAGGGGCTCTGGAAACACCATATATTTT	CASSLGGAVRGSGNTIYF
TRBJ1-2	-	-	TRBV10-3	TGTGCCATCAGAGAGCCCGGACAGCATGGCTACACCTTC	CAIREPGQHGYTF
TRBJ2-3	-	TRBD1	TRBV2	TGTGCCAGCAGCGCAGACAGGGATGAGTATACGCAGTATTTT	CASSADRDEYTQYF
TRBJ2-2	-	-	TRBV9	TGTGCCAGCACTGACAGGACCGCCGCGAACACCGGGGAGCTGTTTTTT	CASTDRTAANTGELFF
TRBJ2-5	-	TRBD2	TRBV9	TGTGCCAGCAGCGCCGGACTAGCGGGAGTCACCGAGACCCAGTACTTC	CASSAGLAGVTETQYF
TRBJ1-2	few	-	TRBV4-2	TGTGCCAGCAGCCCTTCGGTGGGGGCCAACGGGTATGGCTACACCTTC	CASSPSVGANGYGYTF
TRBJ1-4	-	-	TRBV19	TGTGCCAGTAGTACCACTCGGGAATCTAATGAAAAACTGTTTTTT	CASSTTRESNEKLFF
TRBJ1-1	few	TRBD1	TRBV14	TGTGCCTCGAACGGACAGGGCAACACTGAAGCTTTCTTT	CASNGQGNTEAFF
TRBJ2-1	-	TRBD1	TRBV7-8	TGTGCCAGCAGCGTTAGAAGGACAGGGTGGGATGAGCAGTTCTTC	CASSVRRTGWDEQFF
TRBJ2-2	-	-	TRBV4-3	TGCGCCAGCAGCCTCGACGGAACGGGATCAAACACCGGGGAGCTGTTTTTT	CASSLDGTGSNTGELFF
TRBJ1-2	-	-	TRBV5-1	TGCGCCAGCAGCGTCGCTAATTATGGCTACACCTTC	CASSVANYGYTF
TRBJ2-6	few	-	TRBV19	TGTGCCAGTACCTCTTCTGGTTGGTGGAGATCGAACTCTGGGGCCAACGTCCTGACTTTC	CASTSSGWWRSNSGANVLTF
TRBJ1-1	-	-	TRBV6-6	TGTGCCAGCAGTTACCGGACTCGGAACACTGAAGCTTTCTTT	CASSYRTRNTEAFF
TRBJ2-1	-	-	TRBV12-1	TGTGCCAGCAGCGCGTGGACAGGGGCCAATGAGCAGTTCTTC	CASSAWTGANEQFF
TRBJ2-3	-	-	TRBV9	TGTGCCAGCAGCGTAGAGACCCAGCATACGCAGTATTTT	CASSVETQHTQYF
TRBJ1-1	-	-	TRBV19	TGTGCCAGTAGTATACCCCCACAGGGTGCGGCTTTCTTT	CASSIPPQGAAFF
TRBJ1-1	-	-	TRBV4-1	TGCGCCAGCAGCCAAGCGGCGGGGGTGAACACTGAAGCTTTCTTT	CASSQAAGVNTEAFF
TRBJ2-3	-	TRBD2	TRBV5-4	TGTGCCAGCAGACTGACTAGCGCCACAGATACGCAGTATTTT	CASRLTSATDTQYF
TRBJ2-2	-	TRBD1	TRBV25-1	TGTGCCAGCAGGGGACAGGGGGCGACCGGGGAGCTGTTTTTT	CASRGQGATGELFF
TRBJ2-7	-	-	TRBV27	TGTGCCAGCAGGTTAGCAGGGGAGCAGTACTTC	CASRLAGEQYF
TRBJ2-7	-	-	TRBV11-2	TGTGCCAGCAGCGTGGACAGCGACGAGCAGTACTTC	CASSVDSDEQYF
TRBJ1-1	-	-	TRBV19	TGTGCCAGTAGTATAACCAGAGACACTGAAGCTTTCTTT	CASSITRDTEAFF
TRBJ2-1	-	-	TRBV2	TGTGCCAGCGTTTATTACAATGAGCAGTTCTTC	CASVYYNEQFF
TRBJ2-3	-	-	TRBV9	TGTGCCAGCAGCGTGACGGGCCGCACAGATACGCAGTATTTT	CASSVTGRTDTQYF
TRBJ2-1	once	-	TRBV11-3	TGTGCCAGCAGCTTTCGGGGTAGCTCCTACAATGAGCAGTTCTTC	CASSFRGSSYNEQFF
TRBJ1-5	-	-	TRBV4-3	TGCGCCAGCAGCCAAGATCGGTACGGGTCTAATCAGCCCCAGCATTTT	CASSQDRYGSNQPQHF
TRBJ2-3	-	TRBD2	TRBV7-2	TGTGCCAGCAGCCGATTTCGAGCGGGAGCGGGGGCAGATACGCAGTATTTT	CASSRFRAGAGADTQYF
TRBJ2-7	-	TRBD1	TRBV28	TGTGCCAGCAGTCCGGGACAGAACCCCTACGAGCAGTACTTC	CASSPGQNPYEQYF
TRBJ1-5	-	-	TRBV6-5	TGTGCCAGCAGTTACTCGATTGGCCAGACCCAGCATTTT	CASSYSIGQTQHF
TRBJ1-1	once	-	TRBV19	TGTGCCAGTAATCTCTACACGGGTGAAGCTTTCTTT	CASNLYTGEAFF
TRBJ2-3	-	TRBD1	TRBV5-1	TGCGCCAGCAGCCGACCCAAGGGACAGGCGAGGGATACGCAGTATTTT	CASSRPKGQARDTQYF
TRBJ1-1	-	-	TRBV7-9	TGTGCCAGCAGCCAGACAGGTGAAGCTTTCTTT	CASSQTGEAFF
TRBJ1-2	-	TRBD1	TRBV7-2	TGTGCCAGCAGCTTACGACAGGGTAACTATGGCTACACCTTC	CASSLRQGNYGYTF